The 21 T cell receptor beta chains presented below share a single source sample, sequenced in a study of blood T cell repertoires in COVID-19. The data were produced by immunoSEQ multiplex PCR, yet TCRdb's version contains in-frame clones alone and is incomplete. Seen here are around 200,000 clones, around nine tenths observed once, and the top ten hold approximately 3.5%. The sample taken for sequencing was peripheral blood. The source of these receptors is a man aged 65-85 years with acute or convalescent COVID-19.

The genes are TRBV6-2 or TRBV6-3 and TRBJ1-2; the match to TRBD1 covers 9 bases. V lost 7 bases and J lost 8; bases outside the gene matches: 11. The CDR3 sequence is 14 residues long. CDR1 is MNHEY and CDR2 is SVGEGT in the germline V gene. The CDR3 DNA sequence: TGTGCCAGCACCCCTGTAGGGACAGGGAAGGGCTACACCTTC. This sequence encodes CASTPVGTGKGYTF.

The rearrangement links TRBV9 to TRBJ2-3, with TRBD1 as a possible D gene (6 bases). The CDR3 sequence is 16 residues long. CDR1 is SGDLS, CDR2 YYNGEE, per germline. Trimming cost V 0 bases and J 3 bases, with 14 bases left between them. The CDR3 region has the DNA TGTGCCAGCAGCGTAGAGAACAGGGCAGGGACAGATACGCAGTATTTT. Amino acid sequence: CASSVENRAGTDTQYF.

The chain carries TRBV19 and TRBJ1-2; TRBD1 might be the D (5 bases). Trimming took 6 bases from V and 1 from J, leaving 21 bases between them. The CDR3 is 17 residues long. Germline loops: CDR1 LNHDA, CDR2 SQIVND (reference sequence). The CDR3 is CASSKSRRGVNNYGYTF. The CDR3 DNA reads TGTGCCAGTAGCAAATCTCGGAGGGGTGTGAATAACTATGGCTACACCTTC. The full variable domain, completed using reference TRBV19 and TRBJ1-2, is DGGITQSPKYLFRKEGQNVTLSCEQNLNHDAMYWYRQDPGQGLRLIYYSQIVNDFQKGDIAEGYSVSREKKESFPLTVTSAQKNPTAFYLCASSKSRRGVNNYGYTFGSGTRLTVV.

The V gene is TRBV15, the J gene TRBJ2-3; no clear D. This CDR3 has 15 amino acids. Trimming left V 0 bases short and J 2 bases short, with 9 bases between. The germline V gene has CDR1 LNHNV and CDR2 YYDKDF (reference sequence). CDR3 sequence (DNA): TGTGCCACCAGCAGAGATTGGCTGATCACAGATACGCAGTATTTT. Translated: CATSRDWLITDTQYF.

This clone was seen only a few times. The chain links TRBV20-1 to TRBJ1-5; 8 bases line up with TRBD1. Germline CDR1 is DFQATT and CDR2 is SNEGSKA (reference sequence). CDR3 length: 16 amino acids. V shed 3 bases and J 0 bases; nucleotides not matched to a gene: 7. The DNA for the CDR3 is TGCAGTGCTAGTGGGGGGACAGGTTATAGCAATCAGCCCCAGCATTTT. This sequence encodes CSASGGTGYSNQPQHF.

The chain uses TRBV10-1 and TRBJ1-1; unclear D gene. The CDR3 covers 17 residues. The germline V gene encodes CDR1 WNHNN and CDR2 SYGVQD (reference sequence). V gave up 2 bases and J gave up 0 bases, with 16 bases separating them. The chain's CDR3 is CASSEGTGSTMNTEAFF. The CDR3 nucleotides read TGCGCCAGCAGTGAGGGAACCGGGAGTACCATGAACACTGAAGCTTTCTTT.

The rearrangement uses TRBV6-5 and TRBJ1-1; D uncertain. The germline CDR1 and CDR2 sequences are MNHEY and SVGAGI. The ends were cut back, 2 bases at V and 0 bases at J, with 7 bases in the middle. The CDR3 has 14 residues. The CDR3 coding sequence is TGTGCCAGCAGTTACAGCGGTATGAACACTGAAGCTTTCTTT. This codes for CASSYSGMNTEAFF.

The chain carries TRBV28 and TRBJ2-7; 10 positions agree with TRBD1. The CDR3 has 14 residues. The germline CDR1 and CDR2 sequences are MDHEN and SYDVKM. Losses at the gene ends were 3 bases for V and 5 bases for J; bases not matched to a gene: 4. The CDR3 DNA reads TGTGCCAGCAGTTTGAGGGACAGGGGACACGAGCAGTACTTC. It translates to CASSLRDRGHEQYF.

This rearrangement joins TRBV7-9 to TRBJ2-7; possibly TRBD1 for D (6 bases). The V end lost 5 bases, the J end lost 8 bases, and 19 bases lay between the germline ends. The CDR3 extends over 14 amino acids. From germline, CDR1 is SEHNR and CDR2 FQNEAQ (reference sequence). Here the CDR3 reads CASSPHPQGYKQYF. DNA of the CDR3: TGTGCCAGCAGCCCTCACCCCCAGGGGTACAAGCAGTACTTC.

A word on this clone: The sample contains more than one DNA sequence encoding this CDR3. V and J are TRBV5-1 and TRBJ2-1; the match to TRBD2 covers 8 bases. In germline, CDR1 is SGHRS, CDR2 YFSETQ. The CDR3 loop spans 15 amino acids. V gave up 0 bases and J gave up 7 bases; unmatched junction bases: 6. The CDR3 protein is CASSLGAGEVNEQFF. The DNA of the CDR3 is TGCGCCAGCAGCTTGGGAGCGGGAGAGGTGAATGAGCAGTTCTTC.

This clone was counted a single time. The J gene is TRBJ2-4, the V gene TRBV18; tentatively, D is TRBD2 (5 bases). Trimming removed 2 bases at V and 1 base at J, with 9 bases between. The CDR3 extends over 15 amino acids. Germline CDR1 is KGHSH and CDR2 is LQKENI. Here the CDR3 reads CASSPYTGAKNIQYF. The CDR3 DNA reads as TGTGCCAGCTCACCATACACGGGGGCCAAAAACATTCAGTACTTC.

With regard to this clone: This same CDR3 is encoded by further DNA sequences in the sample. The chain is built from TRBV19 and TRBJ2-2; 8 bases match TRBD2. The germline CDR1 and CDR2 sequences are LNHDA and SQIVND (reference sequence). After removal of 6 bases from V and 0 bases from J, the junction contained 0 bases not matched to a gene. The CDR3 has 14 amino acids. The CDR3 DNA reads as TGTGCCAGTAGACTAGCGGCGAACACCGGGGAGCTGTTTTTT. Translating it yields CASRLAANTGELFF. The full variable domain, rest sourced from reference TRBV19 and TRBJ2-2, is DGGITQSPKYLFRKEGQNVTLSCEQNLNHDAMYWYRQDPGQGLRLIYYSQIVNDFQKGDIAEGYSVSREKKESFPLTVTSAQKNPTAFYLCASRLAANTGELFFGEGSRLTVL.

CDR3 residues: CASSPRRVEAFF. CDR3 bases: TGTGCTAGTAGCCCCCGCAGGGTAGAAGCTTTCTTT. This chain connects TRBV12-5 to TRBJ1-1; TRBD1 might be the D (5 bases). V was shortened by 8 bases and J by 8 bases, with 15 bases between the two germline ends. CDR1 is LGHNT, CDR2 FRNRAP, per germline. There are 12 residues in the CDR3.

About this clone: The junction and the germline gene differ at one end; a read error may be behind it. V gene TRBV6-2 or TRBV6-3 combines with J gene TRBJ1-2; D ambiguous. The CDR3 has 11 amino acids. Germline-derived CDR1 and CDR2 are MNHEY and SVGEGT. The CDR3 loop is CASSYPSSVSF. CDR3 nucleotide sequence: TGTGCCAGCAGTTACCCTTCTTCGGTGTCCTTC.

The genes are TRBV5-1 and TRBJ2-1, with 11 bases lining up with TRBD2. This CDR3 comprises 15 residues. Germline assignment: CDR1 SGHRS and CDR2 YFSETQ. V lost 0 bases and J lost 9; bases outside the gene matches: 5. CDR3 in DNA: TGCGCCAGCAGCTTGGGACTAGCGGGGTTGGGTGAGCAGTTCTTC. This translates into CASSLGLAGLGEQFF.

The V call is TRBV19, the J call TRBJ1-1; 7 bases map to TRBD1. Germline V CDR1 and CDR2: LNHDA, SQIVND (reference sequence). With 8 bases clipped from V and 2 bases from J, the junction kept 8 bases outside the gene matches. The CDR3 sequence is 14 residues long. CDR3 bases: TGTGCCAGTTCCGCACAGGGGCTCAACACTGAAGCTTTCTTT. It encodes CASSAQGLNTEAFF.

The chain combines TRBV27 with TRBJ1-1, with a weak D call TRBD1 (5 bases). Germline V gives CDR1 MNHEY, CDR2 SMNVEV (reference sequence). V gave up 5 bases and J gave up 4 bases, with 14 bases separating them. The CDR3 totals 14 residues. CDR3 sequence reads: CASSATQGGTEAFF. CDR3 nucleotide sequence: TGTGCCAGCAGTGCGACCCAGGGTGGCACTGAAGCTTTCTTT.

The V gene is TRBV28, the J gene TRBJ2-7, with 9 positions matching TRBD1. The germline V gene encodes CDR1 MDHEN and CDR2 SYDVKM. V trimming: 11 bases; J trimming: 2 bases; junction bases outside the gene matches: 13. CDR3 length equals 15 residues. For the CDR3, the DNA is TGTGCCGGTGTAGGGGGACAGGGACCTCCCTACGAGCAGTACTTC. Encoded protein: CAGVGGQGPPYEQYF.

V gene TRBV2 combines with J gene TRBJ2-5, with D tentatively TRBD1 (5 bases). CDR3 length: 14 residues. Deletions cut 6 bases from V and 1 base from J, with 12 bases between. Germline assignment: CDR1 SNHLY and CDR2 FYNNEI. In DNA form, the CDR3 reads TGTGCCAGCAGGGACATAACCGCCCAAGAGACCCAGTACTTC. It encodes CASRDITAQETQYF. Full variable domain (outside the CDR3, taken from reference TRBV2 and TRBJ2-5): EPEVTQTPSHQVTQMGQEVILRCVPISNHLYFYWYRQILGQKVEFLVSFYNNEISEKSEIFDDQFSVERPDGSNFTLKIRSTKLEDSAMYFCASRDITAQETQYFGPGTRLLVL.

This chain joins TRBV15 and TRBJ2-1; possibly TRBD1 for D (6 bases). With 1 base removed from V and 4 bases from J, the gap between germline ends came to 11 bases. The CDR3 has 15 residues. Germline V gives CDR1 LNHNV, CDR2 YYDKDF (reference sequence). The CDR3 nucleotides read TGTGCCACCAGCAGAGGGGACACTTCATACAATGAGCAGTTCTTC. Its translation: CATSRGDTSYNEQFF. The variable domain in full, with the rest retrieved from reference TRBV15 and TRBJ2-1, is DAMVIQNPRYQVTQFGKPVTLSCSQTLNHNVMYWYQQKSSQAPKLLFHYYDKDFNNEADTPDNFQSRRPNTSFCFLDIRSPGLGDTAMYLCATSRGDTSYNEQFFGPGTRLTVL.

The V and J genes are TRBV5-6 and TRBJ1-1, with D unresolved. The germline CDR1 and CDR2 sequences are SGHDT and YYEEEE. Trimming removed 4 bases at V and 1 base at J, with 11 bases between. The CDR3 is made up of 14 amino acids. CDR3 residues: CASSLYNRNTEAFF. The CDR3 nucleotides read TGTGCCAGCAGCCTGTATAACAGGAACACTGAAGCTTTCTTT.